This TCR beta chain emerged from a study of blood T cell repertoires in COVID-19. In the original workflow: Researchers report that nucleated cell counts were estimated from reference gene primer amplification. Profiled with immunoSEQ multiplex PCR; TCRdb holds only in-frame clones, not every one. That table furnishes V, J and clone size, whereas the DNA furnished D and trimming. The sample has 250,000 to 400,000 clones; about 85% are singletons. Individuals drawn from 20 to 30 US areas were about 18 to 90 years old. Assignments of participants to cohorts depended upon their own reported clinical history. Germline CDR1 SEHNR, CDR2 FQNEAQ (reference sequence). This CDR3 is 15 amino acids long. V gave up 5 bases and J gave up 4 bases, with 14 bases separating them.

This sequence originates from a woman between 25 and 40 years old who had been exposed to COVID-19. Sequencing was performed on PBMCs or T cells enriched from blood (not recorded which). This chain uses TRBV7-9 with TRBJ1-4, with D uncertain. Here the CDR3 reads CASSRGRLGNEKLFF. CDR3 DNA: TGTGCCAGCAGCCGAGGGAGGTTGGGTAATGAAAAACTGTTTTTT. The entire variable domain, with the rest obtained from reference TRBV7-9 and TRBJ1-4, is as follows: DTGVSQNPRHKITKRGQNVTFRCDPISEHNRLYWYRQTLGQGPEFLTYFQNEAQLEKSRLLSDRFSAERPKGSFSTLEIQRTEQGDSAMYLCASSRGRLGNEKLFFGSGTQLSVL.